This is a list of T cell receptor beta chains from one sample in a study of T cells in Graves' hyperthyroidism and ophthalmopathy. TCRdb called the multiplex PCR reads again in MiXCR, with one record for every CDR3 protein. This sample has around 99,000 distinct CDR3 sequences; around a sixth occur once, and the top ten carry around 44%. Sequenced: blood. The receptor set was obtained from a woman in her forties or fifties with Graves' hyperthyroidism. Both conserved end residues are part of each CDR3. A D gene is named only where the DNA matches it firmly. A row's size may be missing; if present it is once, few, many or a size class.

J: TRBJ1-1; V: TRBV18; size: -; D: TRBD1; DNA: TGTGCCAGCTCCCCCATGGAGGGGGCGGTAGGAGCTTTCTTT; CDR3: CASSPMEGAVGAFF
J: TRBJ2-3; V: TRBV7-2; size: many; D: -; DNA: TGTGCCAGCAGCCGTATACTAGTATCTTGGGATACGCAGTATTTT; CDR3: CASSRILVSWDTQYF
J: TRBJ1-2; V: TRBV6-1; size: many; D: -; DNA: TGTGCCAGCAGTTCCAACCGAGAGTGGTATCCACTAGAGGACAACTATGGCTACACCTTC; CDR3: CASSSNREWYPLEDNYGYTF
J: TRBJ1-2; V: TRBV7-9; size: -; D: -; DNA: TGTGCCAGCAGCTCACACCCCACGGGACAAAGTGGGTATGGCTACACCTTC; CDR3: CASSSHPTGQSGYGYTF
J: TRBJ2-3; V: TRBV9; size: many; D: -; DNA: TGTGCCAGCAGCGTACTCGGGACACCCAGCACAGATACGCAGTATTTT; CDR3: CASSVLGTPSTDTQYF
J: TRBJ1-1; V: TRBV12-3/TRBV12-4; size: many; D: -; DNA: TGTGCCATAGGGACCCTGGGGAGTACTGAAGCTTTCTTT; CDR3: CAIGTLGSTEAFF
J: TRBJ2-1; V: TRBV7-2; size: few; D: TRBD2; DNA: TGTGCCAGCAGCGGAGGGTTACTAGCGGGAGTGGGTGAGCAGTTCTTC; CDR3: CASSGGLLAGVGEQFF
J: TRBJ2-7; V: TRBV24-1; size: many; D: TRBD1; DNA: TGTGCCACCAGTGATGCCGGGACAGCCGACGAGCAGTACTTC; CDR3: CATSDAGTADEQYF
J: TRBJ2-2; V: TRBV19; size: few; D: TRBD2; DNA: TGTGCCAGTAGTATAGGACTAGCGGGGAGGACCGGGGAGCTGTTTTTT; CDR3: CASSIGLAGRTGELFF
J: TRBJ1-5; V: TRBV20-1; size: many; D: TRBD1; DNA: TGCAGTGCTAGAGGATTCCGGGACAGCCCCAATCAGCCCCAGCATTTT; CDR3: CSARGFRDSPNQPQHF
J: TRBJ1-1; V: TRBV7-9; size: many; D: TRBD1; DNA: TGTGCCAGCAGCTCTGGACAGGGCGTGAACACTGAAGCTTTCTTT; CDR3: CASSSGQGVNTEAFF
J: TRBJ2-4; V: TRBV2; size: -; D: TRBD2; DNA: TGTGCCAGCAGTGTGACTAGCGGGAGTTCACCCAAAAACATTCAGTACTTC; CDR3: CASSVTSGSSPKNIQYF
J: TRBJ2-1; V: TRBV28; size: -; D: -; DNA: TGTGCCAGCACCGATCGGACAGAGGCAACCTACAATGAGCAGTTCTTC; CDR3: CASTDRTEATYNEQFF
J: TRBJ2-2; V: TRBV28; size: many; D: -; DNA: TGTGCCAGCAGCCCCAGGAAGCGGACCCCCACCGGGGAGCTGTTTTTT; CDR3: CASSPRKRTPTGELFF
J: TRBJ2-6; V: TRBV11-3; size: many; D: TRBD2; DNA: TGTGCCAGCAGCTTAGCTAGCGGGGACTCTGGGGCCAACGTCCTGACTTTC; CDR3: CASSLASGDSGANVLTF
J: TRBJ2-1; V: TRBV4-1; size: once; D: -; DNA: TGCGCCAGCTCGGGGGTGTTCAATGAGCAGTTCTTC; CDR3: CASSGVFNEQFF
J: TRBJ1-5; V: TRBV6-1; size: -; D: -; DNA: TGTGCCAGCAGTGAAAGGGGTTATAGCAATCAGCCCCAGCATTTT; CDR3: CASSERGYSNQPQHF
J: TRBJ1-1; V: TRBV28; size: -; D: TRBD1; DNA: TGTGCCAGCAGTTTAAGGGGGCGGACTGAAGCTTTCTTT; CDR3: CASSLRGRTEAFF
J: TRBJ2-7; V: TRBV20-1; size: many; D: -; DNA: TGCAGTGCGTTAACGGGAATCGTACCCTACGAGCAGTACTTC; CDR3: CSALTGIVPYEQYF
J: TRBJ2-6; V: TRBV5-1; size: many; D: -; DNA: TGCGCCAGCAGCTTGTGGGGTAGCGCAAGCTCTGGGGCCAACGTCCTGACTTTC; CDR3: CASSLWGSASSGANVLTF
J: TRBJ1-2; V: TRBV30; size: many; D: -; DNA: TGTGCCTGGAGTCGCGGGGAGGGCGACTATGGCTACACCTTC; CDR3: CAWSRGEGDYGYTF
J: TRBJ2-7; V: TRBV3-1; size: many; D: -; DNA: TGTGCCAGCAGCCAAGATGAGAGCGCGCAGTACTTC; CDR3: CASSQDESAQYF
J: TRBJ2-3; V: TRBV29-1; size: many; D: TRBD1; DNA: TGCAGCGTTGAAGGGGACAGGGAACCTTATCGAGATACGCAGTATTTT; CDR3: CSVEGDREPYRDTQYF
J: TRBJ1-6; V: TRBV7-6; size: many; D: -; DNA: TGTGCCAGCAGCTTACAGGGGAATTCACCCCTCCACTTT; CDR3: CASSLQGNSPLHF
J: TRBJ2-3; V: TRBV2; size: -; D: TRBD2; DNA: TGTGCCAGCAGACCCACTAGCGGGGCCACAGATACGCAGTATTTT; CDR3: CASRPTSGATDTQYF
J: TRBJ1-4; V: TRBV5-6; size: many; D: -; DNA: TGTGCCAGCAGCGAAGGGGTGAATGAAAAACTGTTTTTT; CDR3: CASSEGVNEKLFF
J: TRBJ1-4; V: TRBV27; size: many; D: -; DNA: TGTGCCAGCAGTTTAAGACCCGCAGGGGCCGATGCAACTAATGAAAAACTGTTTTTT; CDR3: CASSLRPAGADATNEKLFF
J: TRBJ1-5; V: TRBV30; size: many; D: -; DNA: TGTGCCTGGAGTACGTATAGCAATCAGCCCCAGCATTTT; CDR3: CAWSTYSNQPQHF
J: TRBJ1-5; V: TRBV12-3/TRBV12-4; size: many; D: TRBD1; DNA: TGTGCCAGCAGCCCCGGGTGGACAGGGAGCTTACGACAGCCCCAGCATTTT; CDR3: CASSPGWTGSLRQPQHF
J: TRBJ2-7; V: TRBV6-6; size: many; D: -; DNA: TGTGCCAGCAGTTACCCCGGGACCGGGGGCTACGAGCAGTACTTC; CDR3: CASSYPGTGGYEQYF
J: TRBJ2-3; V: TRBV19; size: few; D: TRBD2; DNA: TGTGCCAGTAGCAGGGGTACAGTAGCGGGAGTAACAGATACGCAGTATTTT; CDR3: CASSRGTVAGVTDTQYF
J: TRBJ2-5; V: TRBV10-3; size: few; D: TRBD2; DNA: TGTGCCACACGACTAGCGGAAAACCAAGAGACCCAGTACTTC; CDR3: CATRLAENQETQYF
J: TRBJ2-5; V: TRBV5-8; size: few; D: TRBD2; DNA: TGTGCCAGCAGCTTGGGGGGAGGGACGGAGACCCAGTACTTC; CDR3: CASSLGGGTETQYF
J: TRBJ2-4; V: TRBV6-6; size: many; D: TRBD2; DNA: TGTGCCAGCAGTTACTCTTCCGGGGGGTCCAAAAACATTCAGTACTTC; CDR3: CASSYSSGGSKNIQYF
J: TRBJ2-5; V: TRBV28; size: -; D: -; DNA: TGTGCCAGCAGTTTTGGGGGGAAACAAGAGACCCAGTACTTC; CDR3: CASSFGGKQETQYF
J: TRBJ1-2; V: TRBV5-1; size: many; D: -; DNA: TGCGCCAGCAGCAATTTAATCACCGGGGGCAACTATGGCTACACCTTC; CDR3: CASSNLITGGNYGYTF
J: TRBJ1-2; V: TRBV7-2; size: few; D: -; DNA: TGTGCCAGCAGCGCGAGGGGGGGGGGAGTTGGCTACACCTTC; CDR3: CASSARGGGVGYTF
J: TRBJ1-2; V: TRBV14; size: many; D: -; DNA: TGTGCCAGCAGCCAAACGCAGGGCTGGCTCTATGGCTACACCTTC; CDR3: CASSQTQGWLYGYTF
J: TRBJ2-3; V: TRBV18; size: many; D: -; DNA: TGTGCCAGCTCACCACTAGCGGTTCTCACAGATACGCAGTATTTT; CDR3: CASSPLAVLTDTQYF
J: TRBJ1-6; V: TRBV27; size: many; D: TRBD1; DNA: TGTGCCAGCAGTCGGGACAGGGGGCTCTATAATTCACCCCTCCACTTT; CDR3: CASSRDRGLYNSPLHF
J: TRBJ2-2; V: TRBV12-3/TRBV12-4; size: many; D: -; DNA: TGTGCCAGCAGTTTAGGCGAGGCGGTCACCGGGGAGCTGTTTTTT; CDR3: CASSLGEAVTGELFF
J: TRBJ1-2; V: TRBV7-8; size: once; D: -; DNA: TGTGCCAGCAGCTTCGGAGGACGCGACTATGGCTACACCTTC; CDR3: CASSFGGRDYGYTF
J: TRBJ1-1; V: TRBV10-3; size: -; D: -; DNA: TGTGCCAGCAGTGAAATGACGGGGAACACTGAAGCTTTCTTT; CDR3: CASSEMTGNTEAFF
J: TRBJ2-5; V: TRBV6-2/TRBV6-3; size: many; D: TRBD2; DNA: TGTGCCAGCAGTCTTCGGGAGGGCCAAGAGACCCAGTACTTC; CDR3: CASSLREGQETQYF
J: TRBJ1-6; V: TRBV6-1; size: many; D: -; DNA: TGTGCCAGCGGGGGGTCTCACTATAATTCACCCCTCCACTTT; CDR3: CASGGSHYNSPLHF
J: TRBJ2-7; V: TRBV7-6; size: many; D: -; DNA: TGTGCCAGCAGACTGAGCGGAAGCTCCTACGAGCAGTACTTC; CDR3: CASRLSGSSYEQYF
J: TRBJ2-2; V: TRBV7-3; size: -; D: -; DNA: TGTGCCAGCAGCCAAGGGGGGTCCACCGGGGAGCTGTTTTTT; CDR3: CASSQGGSTGELFF
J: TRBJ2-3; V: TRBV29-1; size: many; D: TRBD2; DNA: TGCAGCGTTGAAGTGGGTGGAGAAGCGGGAGTCACAGATACGCAGTATTTT; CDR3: CSVEVGGEAGVTDTQYF
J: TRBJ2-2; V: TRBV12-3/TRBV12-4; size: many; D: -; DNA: TGTGCCAGCAGTTTACGGGGTACGAACACCGGGGAGCTGTTTTTT; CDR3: CASSLRGTNTGELFF
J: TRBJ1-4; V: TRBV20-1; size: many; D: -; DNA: TGCAGTGCGTTAAGGACAGAACCAAATGAAAAACTGTTTTTT; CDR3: CSALRTEPNEKLFF
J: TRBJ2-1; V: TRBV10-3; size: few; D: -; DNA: TGTGCCAGCACCTCGGGGGTTATGAATGAGCAGTTCTTC; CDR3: CASTSGVMNEQFF
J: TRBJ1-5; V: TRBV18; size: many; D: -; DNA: TGTGCCAGCTCAGGGGGTCTGAATCAGCCCCAGCATTTT; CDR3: CASSGGLNQPQHF
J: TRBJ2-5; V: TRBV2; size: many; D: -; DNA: TGTGCCAGCAGTGAAAGGAGAGGGGGGTTCGAGACCCAGTACTTC; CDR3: CASSERRGGFETQYF
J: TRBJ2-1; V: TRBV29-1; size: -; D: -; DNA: TGCAGCGTTGAAGCCGTGTCTGCGCCCGGGGGAGGGCAGTTCTTC; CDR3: CSVEAVSAPGGGQFF
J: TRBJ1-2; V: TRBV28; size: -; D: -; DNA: TGTGCCAGCAGTTTGACAGGTCGCTATGGCTACACCTTC; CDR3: CASSLTGRYGYTF
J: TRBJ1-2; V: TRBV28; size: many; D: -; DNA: TGTGCCAGCAGTTTTCGGGGGGCTGTGTATGGCTACACCTTC; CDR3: CASSFRGAVYGYTF
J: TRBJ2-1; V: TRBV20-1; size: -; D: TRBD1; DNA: TGCAGTGCCCCCGGGACAGGGTACAATGAGCAGTTCTTC; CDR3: CSAPGTGYNEQFF